A selection of T cell receptor beta chains follows, all from one sample in a study of neoadjuvant anti-PD-1 for oral cavity cancer. Profiled with immunoSEQ multiplex PCR; TCRdb holds only in-frame clones, not every one. The data show approximately 15,000 clones, 65% seen once. Sequenced here: PBMCs, sampled before nivolumab (anti-PD-1) treatment. These receptors were taken from a person between 35 and 79 years old with oral cavity squamous cell carcinoma. CDR3s include the opening cysteine and the closing phenylalanine or tryptophan. Each record gives: J gene, V gene, D gene, clone size, CDR3 protein, CDR3 DNA. A D gene is named only where the DNA matches it firmly. Clone sizes are given selectively: once, few, many, or a class where the clone is expanded.

>TRBJ2-1|TRBV29-1|TRBD2|.
CSVVVPTGTSGRNEQFF
TGCAGCGTTGTCGTACCGACCGGGACTAGCGGGAGAAATGAGCAGTTCTTC
>TRBJ1-5|TRBV5-1|.|.
CASSLGRENQPQHF
TGCGCCAGCAGCTTGGGTCGGGAAAATCAGCCCCAGCATTTT
>TRBJ1-1|TRBV11-1|.|.
CASSSIRWAEAFF
TGTGCCAGCAGCTCCATCCGTTGGGCTGAAGCTTTCTTT
>TRBJ2-2|TRBV6-1|.|.
CASSAIFAGELFF
TGTGCCAGCAGTGCTATCTTCGCCGGGGAGCTGTTTTTT
>TRBJ1-1|TRBV7-9|.|.
CASSLSAGMLSTEAFF
TGTGCCAGCAGCTTATCGGCCGGGATGTTGTCCACTGAAGCTTTCTTT
>TRBJ2-4|TRBV5-8|.|.
CASSLNRNIQYF
TGTGCCAGCAGCTTAAACAGAAACATTCAGTACTTC
>TRBJ2-1|TRBV11-3|.|.
CASSPEGTNTGEQFF
TGTGCCAGCAGCCCTGAAGGGACCAACACGGGAGAGCAGTTCTTC
>TRBJ1-5|TRBV7-8|TRBD1|medium-sized
CASSLTGGNQPQHF
TGTGCCAGCAGCTTGACAGGGGGCAATCAGCCCCAGCATTTT
>TRBJ2-5|TRBV9|.|.
CATRQFTSEETQYF
TGTGCTACTAGACAGTTCACCTCCGAAGAGACCCAGTACTTC
>TRBJ1-4|TRBV5-6|.|.
CASSLVGANEKLFF
TGTGCCAGCAGCTTGGTGGGGGCGAATGAAAAACTGTTTTTT
>TRBJ1-4|TRBV30|.|.
CAWRKGRNNEKLFF
TGTGCCTGGAGGAAAGGGCGGAATAATGAAAAACTGTTTTTT
>TRBJ2-1|TRBV9|.|.
CASSVGDNEQFF
TGTGCCAGCAGCGTAGGAGACAATGAGCAGTTCTTC
>TRBJ1-3|TRBV19|.|.
CASTTQGSGGNTIYF
TGTGCCAGTACCACTCAGGGGTCTGGTGGAAACACCATATATTTT
>TRBJ1-2|TRBV5-4|.|.
CASGQTVNYGYTF
TGTGCCAGCGGCCAGACAGTTAACTATGGCTACACCTTC
>TRBJ2-6|TRBV19|.|.
CASRVPGGANVLTF
TGTGCCAGTAGGGTCCCCGGGGGGGCCAACGTCCTGACTTTC
>TRBJ1-5|TRBV27|.|.
CASIKTGQSYNQPQHF
TGTGCCAGCATTAAGACGGGCCAATCTTACAATCAGCCCCAGCATTTT
>TRBJ1-6|TRBV7-9|.|.
CASSLVPGNSPLHF
TGTGCCAGCAGCTTAGTTCCGGGCAATTCACCCCTCCACTTT
>TRBJ2-3|TRBV6-1|.|.
CASTGDSDTQYF
TGTGCCAGCACCGGCGACTCCGATACGCAGTATTTT
>TRBJ2-3|TRBV10-2|.|.
CASRDHSTDTQYF
TGCGCCAGCAGGGATCATAGCACAGATACGCAGTATTTT
>TRBJ1-1|TRBV5-1|.|.
CASSTGRAGTEAFF
TGCGCCAGCAGCACCGGCAGGGCGGGCACTGAAGCTTTCTTT
>TRBJ1-4|TRBV6-5|.|.
CASCRAPNEKLFF
TGTGCCAGCTGCCGGGCCCCTAATGAAAAACTGTTTTTT
>TRBJ1-4|TRBV5-1|.|.
CASSLGTANEKLFF
TGCGCCAGCAGCTTGGGGACAGCGAATGAAAAACTGTTTTTT
>TRBJ1-2|TRBV7-9|.|.
CASSLVSERGYTF
TGTGCCAGCAGCTTAGTATCAGAACGTGGCTACACCTTC
>TRBJ1-5|TRBV6-6|.|.
CASKEFNQPQHF
TGTGCCAGCAAGGAGTTCAATCAGCCCCAGCATTTT
>TRBJ2-5|TRBV6-6|.|.
CASSYSGETQYF
TGTGCCAGCAGTTACTCGGGAGAGACCCAGTACTTC
>TRBJ1-3|TRBV20-1|.|.
CSARGGNTIYF
TGCAGTGCTAGAGGGGGAAACACCATATATTTT
>TRBJ1-4|TRBV6-1|.|.
CASSLDSFNEKLFF
TGTGCCAGCAGTTTAGACAGTTTTAATGAAAAACTGTTTTTT
>TRBJ2-2|TRBV6-6|.|.
CASSYGTSNTGELFF
TGTGCCAGCAGTTATGGGACTTCGAACACCGGGGAGCTGTTTTTT
>TRBJ2-6|TRBV11-3|TRBD1|.
CASSPGTGLGGANVLTF
TGTGCCAGCAGCCCCGGGACAGGTTTAGGAGGGGCCAACGTCCTGACTTTC
>TRBJ1-2|TRBV7-2|.|.
CASSLARSVLYGYTF
TGTGCCAGCAGCTTAGCTCGGTCAGTCCTCTATGGCTACACCTTC
>TRBJ2-7|TRBV7-9|TRBD2|once
CASSLGTSRIYEQYF
TGTGCCAGCAGCTTAGGGACTAGCAGAATCTACGAGCAGTACTTC
>TRBJ1-3|TRBV9|.|.
CASSARGGSAGNTIYF
TGTGCCAGCAGCGCACGAGGGGGTTCTGCCGGAAACACCATATATTTT
>TRBJ1-4|TRBV2|.|.
CASRRALNEKLFF
TGTGCCAGCAGACGGGCCTTAAATGAAAAACTGTTTTTT
>TRBJ2-7|TRBV2|.|.
CASSASFSRHYEQYF
TGTGCCAGCAGCGCTAGTTTTTCCCGTCACTACGAGCAGTACTTC
>TRBJ2-1|TRBV30|TRBD2|.
CAWDRREYGEQFF
TGTGCCTGGGACCGGCGGGAGTATGGTGAGCAGTTCTTC
>TRBJ2-1|TRBV6-6|.|.
CASSYSTGPANEQFF
TGTGCCAGCAGTTACTCAACGGGGCCCGCCAATGAGCAGTTCTTC
>TRBJ2-2|TRBV19|.|.
CASRQGTGELFF
TGTGCCAGTAGACAGGGCACCGGGGAGCTGTTTTTT
>TRBJ2-7|TRBV6-5|TRBD1|.
CASSYLRDSSYEQYF
TGTGCCAGCAGTTACCTTCGGGACAGCTCCTACGAGCAGTACTTC
>TRBJ2-3|TRBV27|TRBD2|.
CASSLNRLASTDTQYF
TGTGCCAGCAGTCTAAACAGACTAGCTAGCACAGATACGCAGTATTTT
>TRBJ1-2|TRBV7-8|.|.
CASSLHGGYTF
TGTGCCAGCAGCTTACACGGGGGCTACACCTTC
>TRBJ1-3|TRBV30|.|.
CAWSPATSGNTIYF
TGTGCCTGGAGTCCCGCGACCTCTGGAAACACCATATATTTT
>TRBJ1-5|TRBV6-6|.|.
CASSLPGDQPQHF
TGTGCCAGCAGTCTCCCCGGTGATCAGCCCCAGCATTTT
>TRBJ1-3|TRBV28|.|few
CASSLSGGNTIYF
TGTGCCAGCAGTTTATCTGGTGGAAACACCATATATTTT
>TRBJ2-7|TRBV7-3|TRBD1|.
CASSRGDRPYEQYF
TGTGCCAGCAGCCGCGGGGACAGGCCCTACGAGCAGTACTTC
>TRBJ1-2|TRBV6-1|.|.
CASAQGGGYGYTF
TGTGCCAGCGCCCAGGGAGGGGGCTATGGCTACACCTTC
>TRBJ2-5|TRBV25-1|.|.
CASSEAGENQETQYF
TGTGCCAGCAGTGAGGCAGGGGAAAACCAAGAGACCCAGTACTTC
>TRBJ2-4|TRBV5-4|.|.
CASSLAVRGANGKNIQYF
TGTGCCAGCAGCCTGGCCGTTAGGGGGGCTAATGGCAAAAACATTCAGTACTTC
>TRBJ2-3|TRBV15|.|.
CATSSRQGSVSDTQYF
TGTGCCACCAGCAGCCGCCAAGGGTCGGTTTCAGATACGCAGTATTTT